The T cell receptor beta chain described here comes from a study of blood T cell repertoires in COVID-19. Study-wide background: The origin of the acute and convalescent COVID-19 samples was the United States, Italy and Spain.

Trimming left V 0 bases short and J 2 bases short, with 8 bases between. The CDR3 is 14 amino acids. The germline gives CDR1 SNHLY, CDR2 FYNNEI. Assignments of participants to cohorts depended upon their own reported clinical history. Symptom resolution, clearance, or two negative PCRs marked donors in Cohort 3 as recovered. Per the study methods: Amplification with reference gene primers provided the estimates of nucleated cell counts. Using immunoSEQ multiplex PCR, the repertoire was profiled, and TCRdb retains in-frame clones only, with some absent. Clone size and the V and J calls come from that table; the DNA yielded D and trimming. This table holds over 150,000 clones, about 81% found once.

Sequenced: PBMCs or T cells enriched from blood (not recorded which). V is TRBV2 and J is TRBJ2-7, with D perhaps matching TRBD1 (6 bases). This TCR was sampled from a woman in her twenties or thirties who had recovered from COVID-19. Here the CDR3 reads CASSEAEGAYEQYV. CDR3 DNA: TGTGCCAGCAGTGAAGCTGAGGGGGCCTACGAGCAGTACGTC.